One sample yielded the 10 T cell receptor beta chains listed below, sequenced in a study of blood T cell repertoires in COVID-19. Only in-frame clones appear in the TCRdb table, and some are missing; sequencing was by immunoSEQ multiplex PCR. The sample records about 54,000 clones, roughly 76% being singletons. Sequencing was carried out using peripheral blood. All receptors come from a woman aged 60-75 years with acute or convalescent COVID-19.

The chain has TRBV29-1 and TRBJ1-1; 9 bases are shared with TRBD1. Per the germline V gene, CDR1 is SQVTM and CDR2 is ANQGSEA. This CDR3 is built from 14 residues. With V trimmed by 5 bases and J by 7 bases, 11 bases remained unmatched. The CDR3 is CSVRYRGREGEAFF. The CDR3 region has the DNA TGCAGCGTTCGTTACAGGGGGCGCGAAGGTGAAGCTTTCTTT.

The V call is TRBV10-2, the J call TRBJ2-7; a possible D gene is TRBD2 (6 bases). Germline loops: CDR1 WSHSY, CDR2 SAAADI. The CDR3 covers 11 residues. V gave up 6 bases and J gave up 5 bases, with 8 bases separating them. The CDR3 DNA is TGCGCCAGCAGCCGGGGGAACGAGCAGTACTTC. This sequence encodes CASSRGNEQYF.

This clone was counted between two and nine times. The chain joins TRBV9 to TRBJ2-1; D is unresolved. The V end lost 3 bases, the J end lost 0 bases, and 10 bases lay between the germline ends. Germline values: CDR1 SGDLS, CDR2 YYNGEE. This CDR3 comprises 15 residues. DNA of the CDR3: TGTGCCAGCAGCGCCCAACCCAGCTCCTACAATGAGCAGTTCTTC. Protein product: CASSAQPSSYNEQFF.

The chain carries TRBV2 and TRBJ1-3; tentative D call: TRBD1 (5 bases). Germline assignment: CDR1 SNHLY and CDR2 FYNNEI. The CDR3 totals 16 residues. The germline V and J ends were trimmed by 0 bases and 0 bases, with 9 bases remaining between them. The CDR3 sequence: CASSEAGGGSGNTIYF. The CDR3 nucleotides read TGTGCCAGCAGTGAAGCTGGCGGGGGCTCTGGAAACACCATATATTTT.

The chain is built from TRBV30 and TRBJ2-2; D ambiguous. The CDR3 length is 12 residues. Germline CDR1 reads GTSNPN; CDR2 reads SVGIG (reference sequence). V dropped 7 bases and J dropped 8 bases, with 14 bases sitting between them. For the CDR3, the DNA is TGTGCCTACACCCGTGGTCCGGGGGAGCTGTTTTTT. Translating gives CAYTRGPGELFF. The whole variable domain, remainder taken from reference TRBV30 and TRBJ2-2, is SQTIHQWPATLVQPVGSPLSLECTVEGTSNPNLYWYRQAAGRGLQLLFYSVGIGQISSEVPQNLSASRPQDRQFILSSKKLLLSDSGFYLCAYTRGPGELFFGEGSRLTVL.

Here the CDR3 DNA reads TGTGCCACCAGTGATTGGGACAGCTTGGCTGGCTACACCTTC. This gives the protein CATSDWDSLAGYTF. V and J are TRBV24-1 and TRBJ1-2; 7 positions agree with TRBD1. V trimming: 2 bases; J trimming: 7 bases; junction bases outside the gene matches: 6. The CDR3 consists of 14 residues. Germline loops: CDR1 KGHDR, CDR2 SFDVKD.

This sequence joins TRBV15 and TRBJ2-1; TRBD2 matches at 10 bases. V gave up 5 bases and J gave up 9 bases; unmatched junction bases: 13. The CDR3 has 16 residues. Germline V CDR1 and CDR2: LNHNV, YYDKDF (reference sequence). This CDR3 is CATSPLGLAGVPEQFF. The CDR3 region has the DNA TGTGCCACCAGCCCTCTGGGGCTAGCGGGAGTTCCTGAGCAGTTCTTC.

This clone was seen more than once but under ten times. This rearrangement joins TRBV9 to TRBJ2-7; a weak D match, TRBD2 (6 bases). Germline CDR1 and CDR2: SGDLS and YYNGEE. V lost 4 bases and J 2 bases, leaving 16 bases between the germline ends. There are 15 residues in the CDR3. The CDR3 DNA reads TGTGCCAGCAGCTCGTCGCCCGGAGGGACCTACGAGCAGTACTTC. Protein: CASSSSPGGTYEQYF. Drawing the rest from reference TRBV9 and TRBJ2-7, the complete variable domain is DSGVTQTPKHLITATGQRVTLRCSPRSGDLSVYWYQQSLDQGLQFLIQYYNGEERAKGNILERFSAQQFPDLHSELNLSSLELGDSALYFCASSSSPGGTYEQYFGPGTRLTVT.

The chain employs TRBV11-2 and TRBJ2-7; D might be TRBD1 (5 bases). The CDR3 totals 16 residues. The V end was cut by 6 bases, the J end by 5 bases, with 23 bases between. Germline values: CDR1 SGHAT, CDR2 FQNNGV. The CDR3 coding sequence is TGTGCCAGCAGTCCCCCACGGTCAGGGCTTCCCAACGAGCAGTACTTC. Its protein is CASSPPRSGLPNEQYF. Using reference TRBV11-2 and TRBJ2-7 for the parts outside the CDR3, the full variable domain is EAGVAQSPRYKIIEKRQSVAFWCNPISGHATLYWYQQILGQGPKLLIQFQNNGVVDDSQLPKDRFSAERLKGVDSTLKIQPAKLEDSAVYLCASSPPRSGLPNEQYFGPGTRLTVT.

This chain joins TRBV9 and TRBJ2-1, with 10 bases lining up with TRBD2. J was trimmed by 3 bases and V by 0 bases; bases with no gene match: 15. Germline V gene data show CDR1 as SGDLS and CDR2 as YYNGEE. This CDR3 has 20 residues. This CDR3 is CASSVAGKRGGRPHYNEQFF. Written as DNA, the CDR3 is TGTGCCAGCAGCGTAGCGGGGAAGCGGGGGGGCCGTCCCCACTACAATGAGCAGTTCTTC.